Below are 6 T cell receptor beta chains sequenced from a single sample in a study of T cell repertoires in cytomegalovirus infection (dated by TCRdb to between 2018 and 2021). Antigens for these TCRs are unknown. Sequencing used an Illumina HiSeq 1500. Starting from the raw public reads, TCRdb applied fastp trimming at Q25, assembled clones with MiXCR and retained in-frame beta chains. One record per CDR3 amino acid sequence lists the most common genes and DNA. This sample holds 95,000 to 120,000 distinct CDR3 sequences; 30% to 35% were observed only once. Jointly, the top ten make up around two fifths of the sample. The treatment or condition label, as the study defines it: in vitro stimulation with specific CMV peptide epitopes to enrich CMV-specific T cells. The sequences come from CD8+ T cells from cultured PBMCs, collected from culture after CMV antigen stimulation. Receptors were obtained from a human donor in good health (CMV status not recorded). Some clones in this sample may be carry-over from other donors' samples.

The table lists this clonotype with a few counts. The CDR3 is CASSYTSGTGGNTIYF. In nucleotides, the CDR3 is TGTGCCAGCAGTTACACGTCCGGGACAGGGGGAAACACCATATATTTT. V and J are TRBV6-6 and TRBJ1-3; 9 bases line up with TRBD1. With 2 bases clipped from V and 4 bases from J, the junction kept 6 bases outside the gene matches. This CDR3 region has 16 residues. In germline, CDR1 is MNHNY, CDR2 SVGAGI (reference sequence).

CDR3 bases: TGTGCCAGCAGCTTAGACGAGGGGGGCAATGAGCAGTTCTTC. It specifies CASSLDEGGNEQFF. This chain connects TRBV7-9 to TRBJ2-1; possibly TRBD1 or TRBD2 for D (6 bases each). Germline CDR1 reads SEHNR; CDR2 reads FQNEAQ (reference sequence). V was shortened by 1 base and J by 6 bases, with 10 bases between the two germline ends. The CDR3 loop spans 14 amino acids.

This clonotype was found once. The chain couples TRBV7-9 to TRBJ1-1; TRBD1 is a possible D gene (5 bases). The CDR3 has 14 residues. Germline CDR1 is SEHNR and CDR2 is FQNEAQ (reference sequence). V gave up 1 base and J gave up 3 bases, with 9 bases separating them. Written as DNA, the CDR3 is TGTGCCAGCAGCTTAGTGCAGGGCGACACTGAAGCTTTCTTT. Translating it yields CASSLVQGDTEAFF.

The chain carries TRBV12-3 or TRBV12-4 and TRBJ1-1, with D hard to call. This CDR3 has 13 residues. Trimming stripped 3 bases from V and 2 bases from J, with 7 bases between. CDR3 coding DNA: TGTGCCAGCAGTTTTTCCAGAAACACTGAAGCTTTCTTT. It encodes CASSFSRNTEAFF.

This clonotype showed up just a few times. This rearrangement joins TRBV6-2 or TRBV6-3 to TRBJ1-1, with 10 bases matching TRBD1. Trimming cost V 0 bases and J 0 bases; bases outside gene matches: 7. CDR1 is MNHEY, CDR2 SVGEGT, per germline. The CDR3 contains 18 residues. DNA of the CDR3: TGTGCCAGCAGTTACTCGAGCTCGGGACAGGGGTTGAACACTGAAGCTTTCTTT. This codes for CASSYSSSGQGLNTEAFF.

This CDR3 reads CASSGGGRAPLHF. The CDR3 DNA reads TGTGCCAGCAGCGGGGGAGGACGAGCACCCCTCCACTTT. The chain combines TRBV7-9 with TRBJ1-6; D is possibly TRBD1 (5 bases). Germline-derived CDR1 and CDR2 are SEHNR and FQNEAQ (reference sequence). The V end was cut by 5 bases, the J end by 11 bases, with 13 bases between. CDR3 length: 13 amino acids.